These T cell receptor beta chains were read from a single sample in a study of CD8 T cells in ankylosing spondylitis. TCRdb fed the 5' RACE reads into MiXCR, producing one record per CDR3 protein. The table lists more than 600,000 distinct CDR3 sequences, 19% of them singletons, with about 20% in the top ten. The source material was blood, either unsorted or a sorted T cell fraction (not recorded which). These receptor sequences come from a male donor with ankylosing spondylitis. The CDR3 runs from the conserved cysteine through the conserved F or W.

V gene	J gene	CDR3 protein
TRBV6-2/TRBV6-3	TRBJ2-3	CASSYPRGRVGTQYF
TRBV20-1	TRBJ2-3	CSATGGSDTQYF
TRBV6-5	TRBJ2-1	CASSYAGLAGSNEQFF
TRBV12-3/TRBV12-4	TRBJ2-5	CASSLGLTQETQYF
TRBV5-5	TRBJ1-1	CASSSITMNTEAFF
TRBV11-1	TRBJ2-5	CASSSRLGLAELQETQYF
TRBV29-1	TRBJ1-2	CSVLVGDGYTF
TRBV12-3/TRBV12-4	TRBJ2-2	CASPPGTGELFF
TRBV12-3/TRBV12-4	TRBJ2-7	CASTRDIGSYEQYF
TRBV29-1	TRBJ2-1	CSVERLAGRNEQFF
TRBV7-9	TRBJ1-2	CASSAGGTEAYYGYTF
TRBV5-1	TRBJ1-1	CASSLAAPNTEAFF
TRBV12-3/TRBV12-4	TRBJ2-5	CASSADRGLDHGETQYF
TRBV27	TRBJ1-2	CASRLSHLYGYTF
TRBV29-1	TRBJ2-4	CSPSPRWADNSRAKNIQYF
TRBV7-6	TRBJ1-6	CASSLGPGWDSPLHF
TRBV7-9	TRBJ2-7	CASSLGGLFSAEQYF
TRBV7-9	TRBJ2-7	CASSQRLSYEQYF
TRBV7-3	TRBJ2-3	CASSFGGSNTQYF
TRBV5-1	TRBJ2-1	CASSWIQTNSYNEQFF
TRBV27	TRBJ2-1	CASSLTSGTGVLNEQFF
TRBV5-1	TRBJ2-7	CASSLEGLYYEQYF
TRBV3-1	TRBJ1-1	CASSQGWTSNTEAFF
TRBV18	TRBJ1-5	CASSPLRLRRSNQPQHF
TRBV27	TRBJ2-1	CASGLLPGLGAGEQFF
TRBV6-7	TRBJ2-2	CASTNPEGGNTGELFF
TRBV5-1	TRBJ1-1	CASSLEGGRGTEAFF